The 3 T cell receptor beta chains presented below share a single source sample, sequenced in a study of vaccination and CD4 T cells after COVID-19. Cultured CD4+ T-cell DNA underwent Oncomine TCR Beta short-read sequencing. TCRdb redid the calling of the PCR reads with MiXCR, one entry per CDR3 protein. The table includes 10,000 to 15,000 distinct CDR3 sequences, 50% to 75% detected once. Treatment: roughly 11-day PBMC culture with coronavirus spike peptide pools or control peptides (ViraFEST assay). The antigens of these receptors remain unknown. The specimen sequenced was CD4+ T cells from blood, cultured in vitro. The source of these receptors is a human donor who had recovered from COVID-19.

V gene TRBV2 combines with J gene TRBJ2-7, with D perhaps TRBD2 (6 bases). V dropped 6 bases and J dropped 6 bases, with 15 bases sitting between them. CDR1 is SNHLY and CDR2 is FYNNEI in the germline V gene. This CDR3 contains 13 residues. CDR3 nucleotide sequence: TGTGCCAGCAGGGGGGACGGGGGTCGCGAGCAGTACTTC. Translation gives CASRGDGGREQYF.

The rearrangement joins TRBV7-6 to TRBJ1-1; D perhaps matches TRBD1 (5 bases). Per germline, CDR1 SGHVS and CDR2 FNYEAQ. The germline V and J ends were trimmed by 1 base and 5 bases, with 11 bases remaining between them. The CDR3 is made up of 14 amino acids. DNA of the CDR3: TGTGCCAGCAGCTTAGTCGGGGGAGAAACTGAAGCTTTCTTT. It specifies CASSLVGGETEAFF.

J is TRBJ1-2 and V is TRBV6-1, with a possible D match to TRBD1 (6 bases). This CDR3 comprises 12 residues. CDR1 and CDR2 from the germline V gene are MNHNS and SASEGT. V was cut by 10 bases and J by 7 bases, with 16 bases left in between. The DNA for the CDR3 is TGTGCCACATCCCTTGGGGGCCCTGGCTACACCTTC. Protein: CATSLGGPGYTF.